Sequencing of this T cell receptor (beta chain) was carried out in a study of blood T cell repertoires in COVID-19. CDR1 is SGHRS and CDR2 is YFSETQ in the germline V gene. The length of the CDR3 is 16 residues. V lost 4 bases to trimming and J lost 8 bases; unmatched junction nucleotides: 8. Those designated as exposed participants met a COVID-19 case within 2 weeks before study entry. Assay used: immunoSEQ multiplex PCR; TCRdb lists only in-frame clones, some missing. The profile shows about 270,000 clones, roughly 90% of them singletons. This sequence was found in a man aged 35 to 55 who had been exposed to COVID-19. The chain employs TRBV5-1 and TRBJ2-1; 14 bases match TRBD2. The sample taken for sequencing was PBMCs or T cells enriched from blood (not recorded which). CDR3 DNA sequence: TGCGCCAGCAGCCCCGATTGGACTAGCGGGAGGCATGAGCAGTTCTTC. Encoded protein: CASSPDWTSGRHEQFF.